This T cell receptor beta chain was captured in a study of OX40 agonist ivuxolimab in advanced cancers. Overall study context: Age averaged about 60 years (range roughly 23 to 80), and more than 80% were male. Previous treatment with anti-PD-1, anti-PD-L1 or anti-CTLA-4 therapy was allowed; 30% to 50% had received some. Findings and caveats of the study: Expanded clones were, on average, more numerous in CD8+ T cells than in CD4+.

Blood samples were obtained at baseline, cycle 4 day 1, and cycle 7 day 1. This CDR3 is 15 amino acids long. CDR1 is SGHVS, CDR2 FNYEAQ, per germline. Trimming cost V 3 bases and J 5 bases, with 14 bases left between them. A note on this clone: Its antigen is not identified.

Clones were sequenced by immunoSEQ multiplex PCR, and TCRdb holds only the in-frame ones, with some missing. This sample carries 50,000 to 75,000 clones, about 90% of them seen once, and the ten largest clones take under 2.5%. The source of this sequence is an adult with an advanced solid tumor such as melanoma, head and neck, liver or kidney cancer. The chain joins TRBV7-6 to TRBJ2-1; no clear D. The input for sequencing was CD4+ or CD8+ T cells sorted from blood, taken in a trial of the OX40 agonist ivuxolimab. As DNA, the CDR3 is TGTGCCAGCAGCTTGACTCCCGCTGGCGACAATGAGCAGTTCTTC. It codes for CASSLTPAGDNEQFF.